This T cell receptor (beta chain) was found in a study of blood T cell repertoires in COVID-19. The wider study: Collection of acute and convalescent COVID-19 samples took place in the United States, Italy and Spain. PBMCs, B-cell-depleted T cells, or T cells provided the cDNA or gDNA that made up the material.

Authors' data handling: Estimation of nucleated cell counts was performed using reference gene primer amplification. Measured with immunoSEQ multiplex PCR; TCRdb has only the in-frame clones, and not every one. Clone size and the V and J calls come from that table; the DNA yielded D and trimming. Here the sample spans roughly 140,000 clones, roughly 84% being singletons. The CDR3 runs to 14 residues. V was pared by 3 bases and J by 11 bases, with 6 bases of the junction left unmatched. Germline V lookup: CDR1 SGHVS, CDR2 FQNEAQ. The origin of this receptor is a woman aged 45-60 years with acute or convalescent COVID-19. The chain recombines TRBV7-8 with TRBJ2-1; 11 positions agree with TRBD2. The sample taken for sequencing was peripheral blood. The CDR3 loop reads CASSFGLAGGQQFF. The CDR3 region has the DNA TGTGCCAGCAGCTTTGGGCTAGCGGGGGGACAGCAGTTCTTC.